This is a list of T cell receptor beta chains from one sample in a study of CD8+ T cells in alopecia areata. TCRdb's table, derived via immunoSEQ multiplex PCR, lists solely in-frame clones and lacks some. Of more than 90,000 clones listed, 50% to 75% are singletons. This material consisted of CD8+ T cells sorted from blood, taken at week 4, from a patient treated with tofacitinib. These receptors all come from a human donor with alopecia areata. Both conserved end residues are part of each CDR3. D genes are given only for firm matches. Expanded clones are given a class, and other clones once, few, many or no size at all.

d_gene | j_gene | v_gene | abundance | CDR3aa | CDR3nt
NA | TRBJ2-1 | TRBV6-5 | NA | CASSYSAGHYNEQFF | TGTGCCAGCAGTTACTCGGCGGGGCACTACAATGAGCAGTTCTTC
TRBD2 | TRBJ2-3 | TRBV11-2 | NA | CASKSGGTDTQYF | TGTGCCAGCAAAAGCGGGGGCACAGATACGCAGTATTTT
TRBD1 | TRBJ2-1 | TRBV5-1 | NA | CASSWTGSSYNEQFF | TGCGCCAGCAGCTGGACAGGGAGCTCCTACAATGAGCAGTTCTTC
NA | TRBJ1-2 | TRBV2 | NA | CASSEAYGHLYGYTF | TGTGCCAGCAGTGAAGCGTACGGACATCTCTATGGCTACACCTTC
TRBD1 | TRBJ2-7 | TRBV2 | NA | CASSVRGSYYEQYF | TGTGCCAGCAGTGTCAGGGGGAGCTACTACGAGCAGTACTTC
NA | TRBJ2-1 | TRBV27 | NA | CASSPPSSYNEQFF | TGTGCCAGCAGTCCCCCGTCCAGTTACAATGAGCAGTTCTTC
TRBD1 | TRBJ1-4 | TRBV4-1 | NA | CASSQTGAGEEKLFF | TGCGCCAGCAGCCAAACAGGGGCGGGAGAGGAAAAACTGTTTTTT
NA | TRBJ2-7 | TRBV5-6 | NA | CASSLGTLTYEQYF | TGTGCCAGCAGCTTGGGGACCCTTACCTACGAGCAGTACTTC
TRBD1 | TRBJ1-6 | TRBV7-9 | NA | CASSLGQATDSPLHF | TGTGCCAGCAGCTTGGGACAGGCCACGGATTCACCCCTCCACTTT
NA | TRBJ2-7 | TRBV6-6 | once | CASSTRGKTYEQYF | TGTGCCAGCAGTACTCGTGGTAAAACCTACGAGCAGTACTTC
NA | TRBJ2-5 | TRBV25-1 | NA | CASQGRADLETQYF | TGTGCCAGCCAGGGTCGCGCCGACCTCGAGACCCAGTACTTC
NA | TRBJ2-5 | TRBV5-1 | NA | CASSSPPGSGQETQYF | TGCGCCAGCAGCTCGCCTCCAGGGTCGGGACAAGAGACCCAGTACTTC
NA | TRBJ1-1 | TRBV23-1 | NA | CASSRQMNTEAFF | TGCGCCAGCAGTCGACAGATGAACACTGAAGCTTTCTTT
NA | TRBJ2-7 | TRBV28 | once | CASSSLYRDYEQYF | TGTGCCAGCAGTTCCCTCTACCGGGACTACGAGCAGTACTTC
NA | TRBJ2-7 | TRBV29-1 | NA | CSAIAVEQYF | TGCAGCGCGATAGCGGTCGAGCAGTACTTC
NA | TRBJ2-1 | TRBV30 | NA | CAYTESSYNEQFF | TGTGCCTATACAGAGAGCTCCTACAATGAGCAGTTCTTC
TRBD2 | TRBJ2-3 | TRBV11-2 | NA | CASSSLGGAADTQYF | TGTGCCAGCAGCTCCCTCGGGGGGGCGGCAGATACGCAGTATTTT
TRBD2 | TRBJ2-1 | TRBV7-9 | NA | CASSPPSTGGSYNEQFF | TGTGCCAGCAGCCCCCCAAGCACGGGGGGATCCTACAATGAGCAGTTCTTC
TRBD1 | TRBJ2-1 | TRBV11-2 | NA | CASSLEGQGWYNEQFF | TGTGCCAGCAGCTTAGAGGGACAGGGATGGTACAATGAGCAGTTCTTC
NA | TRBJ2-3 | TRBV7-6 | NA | CASGQTFTDTQYF | TGTGCCAGCGGACAGACCTTCACAGATACGCAGTATTTT
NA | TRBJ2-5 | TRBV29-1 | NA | CSVVPGEETQYF | TGCAGCGTTGTGCCCGGGGAAGAGACCCAGTACTTC
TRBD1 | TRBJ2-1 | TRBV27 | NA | CASSFAGGSLGNEQFF | TGTGCCAGCAGTTTTGCAGGGGGTAGCCTGGGGAATGAGCAGTTCTTC
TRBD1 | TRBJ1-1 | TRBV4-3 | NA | CAGSQDGQGKVGEAFF | TGCGCCGGCAGCCAAGATGGACAGGGCAAAGTTGGTGAAGCTTTCTTT
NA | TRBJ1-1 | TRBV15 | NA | CATSLEPISRMNTEAFF | TGTGCCACCAGCCTCGAACCCATTTCCCGCATGAACACTGAAGCTTTCTTT
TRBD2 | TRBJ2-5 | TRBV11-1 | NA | CASSTASGQETQYF | TGTGCCAGCAGCACCGCTAGCGGTCAAGAGACCCAGTACTTC
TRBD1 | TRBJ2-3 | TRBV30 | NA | CACSGQSTDTQYF | TGTGCCTGTTCGGGACAGAGCACAGATACGCAGTATTTT
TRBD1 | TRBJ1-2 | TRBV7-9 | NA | CASSLDSTGRYGYTF | TGTGCCAGCAGCTTAGATTCGACAGGGCGCTATGGCTACACCTTC
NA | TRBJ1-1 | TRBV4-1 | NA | CASSLEVSTEAFF | TGCGCCAGCAGCCTCGAGGTAAGCACTGAAGCTTTCTTT
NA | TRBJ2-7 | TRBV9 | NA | CASSPSRWGPSYEQYF | TGTGCCAGCAGCCCCAGCAGGTGGGGACCCTCCTACGAGCAGTACTTC
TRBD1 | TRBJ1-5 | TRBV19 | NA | CASSPRDRNNQPQHF | TGTGCCAGTAGTCCCCGGGACAGAAACAATCAGCCCCAGCATTTT
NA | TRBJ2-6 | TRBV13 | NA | CASSNPGSGANVLTF | TGTGCCAGCAGCAACCCAGGCTCTGGGGCCAACGTCCTGACTTTC
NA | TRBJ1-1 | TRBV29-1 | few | CSVEAGLGAFF | TGCAGCGTTGAAGCGGGGTTAGGAGCTTTCTTT
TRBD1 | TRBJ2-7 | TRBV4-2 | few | CASSSEQGQGYEQYF | TGTGCCAGCAGCTCCGAGCAGGGACAGGGCTACGAGCAGTACTTC
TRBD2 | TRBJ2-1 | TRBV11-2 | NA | CASSLTPSRGGPGREQFF | TGTGCCAGCAGCTTAACCCCATCTCGCGGGGGGCCCGGTAGAGAGCAGTTCTTC
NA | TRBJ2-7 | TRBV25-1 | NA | CASSDTPYEQYF | TGTGCCAGCAGTGATACCCCTTACGAGCAGTACTTC
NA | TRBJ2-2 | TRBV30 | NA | CAWSEGGPGELFF | TGTGCCTGGAGTGAGGGTGGACCCGGGGAGCTGTTTTTT
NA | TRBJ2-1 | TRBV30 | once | CAWSVPGDNNEQFF | TGTGCCTGGAGTGTACCGGGGGACAACAATGAGCAGTTCTTC
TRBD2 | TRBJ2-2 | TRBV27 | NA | CASSPGLAGASGPGELFF | TGTGCCAGCAGTCCAGGACTAGCGGGGGCCTCGGGGCCGGGGGAGCTGTTTTTT
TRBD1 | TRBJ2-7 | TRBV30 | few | CAWSVGTDYEQYF | TGTGCCTGGAGCGTCGGGACAGACTACGAGCAGTACTTC
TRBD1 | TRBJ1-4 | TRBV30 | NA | CAWSSGGLVEKLFF | TGTGCCTGGAGTTCAGGGGGCTTGGTAGAAAAACTGTTTTTT
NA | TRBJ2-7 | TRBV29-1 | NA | CSGVARNSYEQYF | TGCAGCGGAGTAGCACGAAACTCCTACGAGCAGTACTTC
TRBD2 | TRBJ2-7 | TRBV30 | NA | CAWSYGGADEQYF | TGTGCCTGGAGCTACGGGGGGGCCGACGAGCAGTACTTC
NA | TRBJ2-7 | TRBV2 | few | CASSDRIYEQYF | TGTGCCAGCAGTGACAGGATCTACGAGCAGTACTTC
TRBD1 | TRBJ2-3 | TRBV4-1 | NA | CASSHLGTGTTDTQYF | TGCGCCAGCAGCCACCTCGGGACAGGGACCACAGATACGCAGTATTTT
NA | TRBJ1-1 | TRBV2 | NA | CASSHAWNTEAFF | TGTGCCAGCAGTCACGCATGGAACACTGAAGCTTTCTTT
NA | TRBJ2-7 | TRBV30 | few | CAWSPPGTYEQYF | TGTGCCTGGAGTCCGCCGGGGACCTACGAGCAGTACTTC
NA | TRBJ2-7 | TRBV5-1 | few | CASSLWRYEQYF | TGCGCCAGCAGCTTGTGGCGCTACGAGCAGTACTTC
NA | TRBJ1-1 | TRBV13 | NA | CASSTNGSPSLNTEAFF | TGTGCCAGCAGCACCAATGGATCCCCCTCTTTGAACACTGAAGCTTTCTTT
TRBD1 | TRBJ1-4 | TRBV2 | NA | CASSDRELIRTNEKLFF | TGTGCCAGCTCAGACAGGGAATTAATCCGGACTAATGAAAAACTGTTTTTT
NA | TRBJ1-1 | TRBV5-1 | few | CASSLALGPNTEAFF | TGCGCCAGCAGCTTGGCGCTCGGCCCGAACACTGAAGCTTTCTTT
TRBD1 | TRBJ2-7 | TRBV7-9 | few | CASRSRDRVPYEQYF | TGTGCCAGCAGATCCCGGGACAGGGTTCCCTACGAGCAGTACTTC
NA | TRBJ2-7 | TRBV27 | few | CASSLSPRRVEQYF | TGTGCCAGCAGTTTATCGCCTCGCCGGGTGGAGCAGTACTTC
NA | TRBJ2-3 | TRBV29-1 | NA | CSVERTAQDTQYF | TGCAGCGTTGAAAGGACAGCTCAAGATACGCAGTATTTT